Listed here is a single T cell receptor beta chain. The data were taken from a study of blood T cell repertoires in COVID-19. About the study: Acute and convalescent COVID-19 specimens originated in the United States, Italy and Spain. In each case, the material was cDNA or gDNA derived from T cells, B-cell-depleted T cells, or PBMCs.

Original processing methods: Quantification of nucleated cells was approximated via reference gene primer amplification. TCRdb keeps only in-frame clones here, not all; method: immunoSEQ multiplex PCR. The V and J calls and clone size come from that table; D and trimming were worked out from the DNA. The sample lists roughly 140,000 clones; about three quarters were seen once. This CDR3 is 15 amino acids long. Germline CDR1 and CDR2: MNHEY and SMNVEV (reference sequence). V trimming: 5 bases; J trimming: 3 bases; junction bases outside the gene matches: 4. Sequencing used peripheral blood. This sequence joins TRBV27 and TRBJ2-3; TRBD1 aligns across 11 bases. This receptor was obtained from a woman aged 55-69 years with acute or convalescent COVID-19. Written as DNA, the CDR3 is TGTGCCAGCAGTAGAGGGACAGGGGGGACAGATACGCAGTATTTT. This codes for CASSRGTGGTDTQYF.